The 26 T cell receptor beta chains below come from one sample, sequenced in a study of T cell changes during pregnancy in multiple sclerosis. Profiling relied on immunoSEQ multiplex PCR, and the TCRdb table lists in-frame clones only, not all of them. The sample contains under 50,000 clones, over 75% of which appear only once. The material was CD4+ T cells from peripheral blood mononuclear cells, obtained in the first trimester of pregnancy. These TCRs come from a female donor in good health, enrolled as a control in a pregnancy study.

The V call is TRBV10-2, the J call TRBJ1-5, with D tentatively TRBD1 (5 bases). V lost 8 bases, J lost 3 bases, and 11 bases lay in between. Germline V gives CDR1 WSHSY, CDR2 SAAADI. The CDR3 spans 13 residues. The CDR3 coding sequence is TGCGCCAGCGGAGACAGCCACAATCAGCCCCAGCATTTT. It codes for CASGDSHNQPQHF.

This chain uses TRBV27 with TRBJ2-1; the D gene is possibly TRBD2 (5 bases). CDR1 is MNHEY, CDR2 SMNVEV, per germline (reference sequence). The CDR3 is made up of 12 amino acids. V lost 5 bases to trimming and J lost 4 bases, with 6 bases between them. As DNA, the CDR3 is TGTGCCAGCAGTCGGGGTTACAATGAGCAGTTCTTC. The encoded protein is CASSRGYNEQFF.

This chain links TRBV29-1 with TRBJ1-2; D is unresolved. The CDR3 extends over 15 amino acids. Germline lookup yields CDR1 SQVTM and CDR2 ANQGSEA. Trimming removed 4 bases from V and 3 bases from J, with 18 bases in between. The CDR3 protein is CSVAAAGSGDYGYTF. Here the CDR3 DNA reads TGCAGCGTTGCAGCCGCCGGGTCCGGGGACTATGGCTACACCTTC.

The chain combines TRBV5-8 with TRBJ1-5; TRBD1 might be the D (5 bases). This CDR3 spans 15 amino acids. Trimming left V 0 bases short and J 5 bases short, with 12 bases between. The germline V gene has CDR1 SGHTS and CDR2 YDEGEE. In nucleotides, the CDR3 is TGTGCCAGCAGCTTGGAGGTGGGCAGGGATCAGCCCCAGCATTTT. Encoded protein: CASSLEVGRDQPQHF.

The chain carries TRBV7-2 and TRBJ1-4; 8 bases match TRBD1. V was pared by 5 bases and J by 7 bases, with 15 bases of the junction left unmatched. Germline assignment: CDR1 SGHTA and CDR2 FQGNSA. The CDR3 is made up of 17 amino acids. CDR3 sequence reads: CASSLSVGQGGAEKLFF. The CDR3 DNA reads TGTGCCAGCAGCCTATCCGTCGGACAGGGAGGCGCTGAAAAACTGTTTTTT.

V is TRBV29-1 and J is TRBJ1-1; perhaps TRBD1 as D (5 bases). Trimming stripped 4 bases from V and 1 base from J, with 19 bases between. The CDR3 runs 16 residues. The V gene's germline CDR1 is SQVTM and CDR2 ANQGSEA. Here the CDR3 reads CSVGGGGMLSNTEAFF. The CDR3 bases are TGCAGCGTTGGCGGGGGGGGAATGTTGTCGAACACTGAAGCTTTCTTT.

This clone has just one count. CDR3 sequence: CASSATGGYGYTF. The CDR3 nucleotides read TGTGCCAGCAGCGCGACAGGGGGCTATGGCTACACCTTC. The chain links TRBV6-4 to TRBJ1-2; 9 positions agree with TRBD1. J lost 4 bases, V lost 6 bases, and 3 bases had no gene match. Germline CDR1 is MRHNA and CDR2 is SNTAGT. The CDR3 is 13 amino acids.

The chain links TRBV28 to TRBJ1-5; no firm D call. The germline V gene encodes CDR1 MDHEN and CDR2 SYDVKM. This CDR3 region has 11 residues. V dropped 3 bases and J dropped 7 bases, with 4 bases sitting between them. CDR3 DNA: TGTGCCAGCAGTTTCAGGCAGCCCCAGCATTTT. Translated, it gives CASSFRQPQHF.

The chain has TRBV5-5 and TRBJ2-7; D may be TRBD2 (5 bases). The V end lost 2 bases, the J end lost 7 bases, and 13 bases lay between the germline ends. Germline V CDR1 and CDR2: SGHKS, YYEKEE (reference sequence). The CDR3 is 13 amino acids. The CDR3 DNA sequence: TGTGCCAGCAGCTTAGCACCCACGGGGGAGCAGTACTTC. Protein product: CASSLAPTGEQYF. The full variable domain, with the rest looked up from reference TRBV5-5 and TRBJ2-7, is DAGVTQSPTHLIKTRGQQVTLRCSPISGHKSVSWYQQVLGQGPQFIFQYYEKEERGRGNFPDRFSARQFPNYSSELNVNALLLGDSALYLCASSLAPTGEQYFGPGTRLTVT.

This chain uses TRBV7-3 with TRBJ2-1, with 10 bases matching TRBD2. This CDR3 is 16 amino acids long. V dropped 4 bases and J dropped 9; count of bases not matched to a gene: 12. CDR1 and CDR2 from the germline V gene are SGHTA and FQGTGA. The CDR3 nucleotides are TGTGCCAGCAGCTCGCACCCACTAGCGGGGCCCGGTGAGCAGTTCTTC. Its translation is CASSSHPLAGPGEQFF.

This clone came up once. The chain joins TRBV5-1 to TRBJ1-2; 7 bases are shared with TRBD1. Germline V gene lookup returns CDR1 SGHRS and CDR2 YFSETQ. The CDR3 extends over 14 amino acids. The ends lost 4 bases at V and 1 base at J; junction bases unmatched: 4. The CDR3 loop is CASSRDRLNYGYTF. The DNA of the CDR3 is TGCGCCAGCAGCCGGGACAGACTTAACTATGGCTACACCTTC.

This chain links TRBV11-3 with TRBJ2-5; D may be TRBD1 (6 bases). The V and J ends lost 1 base and 5 bases respectively, with 8 bases between them. The CDR3 sequence is 13 residues long. Germline CDR1 and CDR2: SGHNT and YENEEA. The CDR3 is CASSLVRGETQYF. The DNA of the CDR3 is TGTGCCAGCAGCTTAGTCAGGGGCGAGACCCAGTACTTC.

The chain combines TRBV29-1 with TRBJ1-2; D is possibly TRBD1 (5 bases). Deletions cut 2 bases from V and 6 bases from J, with 7 bases between. The CDR3 sequence is 11 residues long. CDR1 is SQVTM and CDR2 is ANQGSEA in the germline V gene. As DNA, the CDR3 is TGCAGCGTTGAAAAAGGGGATGGCTACACCTTC. It encodes CSVEKGDGYTF.

J is TRBJ2-5 and V is TRBV6-1; 7 bases agree with TRBD2. CDR3 length: 15 residues. The trim removed 2 bases at V and 4 bases at J, leaving 7 bases unmatched. Germline V gives CDR1 MNHNS, CDR2 SASEGT. CDR3 protein: CASSEIGGVGETQYF. The CDR3 DNA reads as TGTGCCAGCAGTGAAATTGGGGGGGTCGGAGAGACCCAGTACTTC.

This clone is medium-sized in the sample. Mismatch with germline at one junction end may stem from a read error. The V call is TRBV30, the J call TRBJ1-6; 7 nucleotides match TRBD1. The CDR3 sequence is 17 residues long. Germline CDR1 and CDR2: GTSNPN and SVGIG (reference sequence). The CDR3 reads CAWSGGIGGGYNLPLHF. DNA of the CDR3: TGTGCCTGGAGTGGCGGGATAGGGGGCGGCTATAATTTACCCCTCCACTTT.

The chain has TRBV2 and TRBJ2-7; 7 bases are a match to TRBD1. The germline V gene has CDR1 SNHLY and CDR2 FYNNEI. The CDR3 length is 15 residues. J was trimmed by 2 bases and V by 6 bases; bases with no gene match: 10. The CDR3, as DNA: TGTGCCAGCAGCCCTGAACAGGGGATCGCCTACGAGCAGTACTTC. Protein: CASSPEQGIAYEQYF.

V is TRBV4-1 and J is TRBJ2-5, with unresolved D. Germline V gene lookup returns CDR1 MGHRA and CDR2 YSYEKL. This CDR3 has 14 residues. The V gene lost 1 base and the J gene lost 1 base, with 7 bases spanning the gap. The DNA of the CDR3 is TGCGCCAGCAGCCAAGGAGGAGTCCAAGAGACCCAGTACTTC. This codes for CASSQGGVQETQYF.

This sequence joins TRBV18 and TRBJ1-1; D possibly corresponds to TRBD1 (5 bases). CDR3 length equals 12 residues. CDR1 is KGHSH and CDR2 is LQKENI in the germline V gene. The V gene lost 7 bases and the J gene lost 4 bases, with 10 bases spanning the gap. CDR3: CASFTGGTEAFF. The CDR3 coding sequence is TGTGCCAGCTTTACAGGTGGCACTGAAGCTTTCTTT.

V is TRBV5-5 and J is TRBJ2-7, with TRBD2 identical over 7 bases. Germline V lookup: CDR1 SGHKS, CDR2 YYEKEE (reference sequence). The CDR3 is made up of 15 amino acids. V was pared by 3 bases and J by 0 bases, with 6 bases of the junction left unmatched. The CDR3 spells CASSSRGGSSYEQYF. The CDR3 DNA reads as TGTGCCAGCAGCTCCCGGGGAGGGAGCTCCTACGAGCAGTACTTC.

This clone has only one observation. This chain links TRBV15 with TRBJ1-2; 7 bases line up with TRBD1. This CDR3 has 13 residues. Per germline, CDR1 LNHNV and CDR2 YYDKDF (reference sequence). J was trimmed by 5 bases and V by 5 bases; bases with no gene match: 5. CDR3 bases: TGTGCCACCAGCGGTGGGACAGCGTATGGCTACACCTTC. It encodes CATSGGTAYGYTF.

This chain joins TRBV25-1 and TRBJ1-1; TRBD1 aligns across 7 bases. There are 12 residues in the CDR3. The germline V gene has CDR1 MGHDK and CDR2 SYGVNS. J was trimmed by 8 bases and V by 1 base; bases with no gene match: 1. CDR3 in DNA: TGTGCCAGCAGTGAATGGGGACAGGAAGCTTTCTTT. This encodes CASSEWGQEAFF.

The genes are TRBV2 and TRBJ2-5, with D possibly matching TRBD1 (5 bases). Between the trimmed V and J ends, which lost 3 bases and 5 bases, there was a span of 13 bases. Germline V lookup: CDR1 SNHLY, CDR2 FYNNEI. The CDR3 runs 14 residues. The CDR3 loop reads CASSEVQGGETQYF. Here the CDR3 DNA reads TGTGCCAGCAGTGAGGTTCAGGGTGGCGAGACCCAGTACTTC.

The chain recombines TRBV7-2 with TRBJ2-1; no firm D call. Trimming took 11 bases from V and 1 from J, leaving 9 bases between them. This CDR3 region has 12 residues. CDR1 is SGHTA and CDR2 is FQGNSA in the germline V gene. The CDR3 loop reads CASEESYNEQFF. CDR3 nucleotide sequence: TGTGCCTCCGAGGAGTCCTACAATGAGCAGTTCTTC.

The gene calls are TRBV27 and TRBJ1-2, with 7 nucleotides matching TRBD1. Germline CDR1 and CDR2: MNHEY and SMNVEV (reference sequence). V lost 3 bases, J lost 5 bases, and 3 bases stayed unmatched. The CDR3 is made up of 13 amino acids. The CDR3 nucleotides are TGTGCCAGCAGTTTTAACAGGGGATATGGCTACACCTTC. Translating it yields CASSFNRGYGYTF.

This chain links TRBV10-3 with TRBJ2-7; 10 bases align to TRBD1. This CDR3 comprises 14 residues. V shed 5 bases and J 2 bases; nucleotides not matched to a gene: 3. Germline V CDR1 and CDR2: ENHRY, SYGVKD. In DNA, the CDR3 is TGTGCCATCAGTACCGGGACAGGGGCCTACGAGCAGTACTTC. This codes for CAISTGTGAYEQYF.

The chain is built from TRBV7-2 and TRBJ1-2; D is ambiguous. Trimming left V 4 bases short and J 1 base short, with 19 bases between. Per the germline V gene, CDR1 is SGHTA and CDR2 is FQGNSA. The CDR3 length is 17 residues. The CDR3 loop reads CASSSGPGSSFNYGYTF. DNA for the CDR3: TGTGCCAGCAGCTCCGGCCCCGGTTCTAGTTTTAACTATGGCTACACCTTC.